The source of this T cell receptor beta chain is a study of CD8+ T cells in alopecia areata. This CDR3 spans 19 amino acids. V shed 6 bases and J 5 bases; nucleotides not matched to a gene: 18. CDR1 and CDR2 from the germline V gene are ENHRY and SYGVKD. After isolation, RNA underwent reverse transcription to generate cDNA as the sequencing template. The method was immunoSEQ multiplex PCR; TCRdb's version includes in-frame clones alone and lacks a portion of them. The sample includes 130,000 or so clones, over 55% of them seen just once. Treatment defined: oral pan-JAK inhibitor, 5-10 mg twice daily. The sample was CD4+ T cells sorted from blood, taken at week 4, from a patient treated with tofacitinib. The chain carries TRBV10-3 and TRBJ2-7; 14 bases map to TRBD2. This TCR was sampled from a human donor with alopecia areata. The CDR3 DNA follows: TGTGCCATCAGCCCTCCGGGACTAGCGGGAGTTAGGGCCAGTAACGAGCAGTACTTC. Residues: CAISPPGLAGVRASNEQYF.